This paragraph covers one T cell receptor (beta chain) sequence. Its antigen is undetermined. The source of the sample is a study of OX40 agonist ivuxolimab in advanced cancers. Notes on the study in general: A proportion of nonresponders additionally exhibited low normalized T-cell clonal expansion.

Assay used: immunoSEQ multiplex PCR; TCRdb lists only in-frame clones, some missing. In the table there are some 130,000 clones, 90% of which are singletons. CDR1 is MDHEN, CDR2 SYDVKM, per germline. With 3 bases removed from V and 1 base from J, the gap between germline ends came to 13 bases. The CDR3 length is 15 residues. The TCR originated in an adult with an advanced solid tumor such as melanoma, head and neck, liver or kidney cancer. The chain is built from TRBV28 and TRBJ2-7; no firm D call. The sample was CD4+ or CD8+ T cells sorted from blood, taken in a trial of the OX40 agonist ivuxolimab. CDR3 region: CASSFSAGSSYEQYF. CDR3 coding DNA: TGTGCCAGCAGTTTCTCGGCAGGATCATCCTACGAGCAGTACTTC.